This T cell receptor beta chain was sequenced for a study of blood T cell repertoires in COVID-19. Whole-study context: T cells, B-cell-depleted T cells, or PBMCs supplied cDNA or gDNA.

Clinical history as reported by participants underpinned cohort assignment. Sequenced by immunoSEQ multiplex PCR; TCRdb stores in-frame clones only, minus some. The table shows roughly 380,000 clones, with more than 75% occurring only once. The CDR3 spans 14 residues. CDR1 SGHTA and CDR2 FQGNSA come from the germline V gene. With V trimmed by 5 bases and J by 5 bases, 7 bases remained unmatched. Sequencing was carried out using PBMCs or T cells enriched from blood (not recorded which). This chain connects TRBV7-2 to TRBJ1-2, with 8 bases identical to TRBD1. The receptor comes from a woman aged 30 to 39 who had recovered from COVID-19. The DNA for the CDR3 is TGTGCCAGCAGCGCCGCACGGACAGGGTATGGCTACACCTTC. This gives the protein CASSAARTGYGYTF.